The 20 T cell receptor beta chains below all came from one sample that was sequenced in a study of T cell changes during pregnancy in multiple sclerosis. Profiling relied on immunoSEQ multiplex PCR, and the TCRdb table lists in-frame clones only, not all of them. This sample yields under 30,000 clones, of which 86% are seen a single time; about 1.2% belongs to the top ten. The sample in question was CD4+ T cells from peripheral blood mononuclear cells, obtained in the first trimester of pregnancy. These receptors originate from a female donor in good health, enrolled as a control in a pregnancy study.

The CDR3 DNA reads as TGTGCCAGCAGCTTAATCGACAGAGAGGGAAACACCATATATTTT. Translating it yields CASSLIDREGNTIYF. The rearrangement joins TRBV7-9 to TRBJ1-3; D possibly corresponds to TRBD1 (5 bases). V dropped 2 bases and J dropped 4 bases, with 12 bases sitting between them. The CDR3 runs to 15 residues. CDR1 is SEHNR, CDR2 FQNEAQ, per germline (reference sequence).

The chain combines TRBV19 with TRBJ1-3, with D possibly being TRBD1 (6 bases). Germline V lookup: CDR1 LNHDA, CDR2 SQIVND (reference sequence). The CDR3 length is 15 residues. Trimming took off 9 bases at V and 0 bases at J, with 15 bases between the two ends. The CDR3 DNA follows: TGTGCCAGCAGACAGGACAGATACTCTGGAAACACCATATATTTT. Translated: CASRQDRYSGNTIYF.

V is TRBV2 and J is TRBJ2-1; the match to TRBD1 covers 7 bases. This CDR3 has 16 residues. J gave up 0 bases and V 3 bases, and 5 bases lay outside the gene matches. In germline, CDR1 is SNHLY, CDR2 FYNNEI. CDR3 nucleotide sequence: TGTGCCAGCAGTGAGGTGACAGGGACCTCCTACAATGAGCAGTTCTTC. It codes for CASSEVTGTSYNEQFF.

The CDR3 spells CAVRDRGVTEQFF. CDR3 DNA: TGTGCCGTCCGGGACAGGGGGGTTACTGAGCAGTTCTTC. The V call is TRBV6-5, the J call TRBJ2-1; 11 nucleotides match TRBD1. Trimming cost V 11 bases and J 9 bases; bases outside gene matches: 9. Germline CDR1 MNHEY, CDR2 SVGAGI. The CDR3 runs 13 residues.

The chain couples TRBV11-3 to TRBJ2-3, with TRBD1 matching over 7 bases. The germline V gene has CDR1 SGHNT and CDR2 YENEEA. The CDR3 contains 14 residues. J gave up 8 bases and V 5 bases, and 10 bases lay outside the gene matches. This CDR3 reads CASSPQRAGGTQYF. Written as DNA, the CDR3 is TGTGCCAGCAGCCCCCAACGCGCAGGGGGTACGCAGTATTTT.

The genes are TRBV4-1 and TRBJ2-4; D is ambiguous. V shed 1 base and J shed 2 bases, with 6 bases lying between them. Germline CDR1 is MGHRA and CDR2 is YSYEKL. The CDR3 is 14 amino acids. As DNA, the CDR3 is TGCGCCAGCAGCCAAGTCCTAACCAAAAACATTCAGTACTTC. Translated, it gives CASSQVLTKNIQYF.

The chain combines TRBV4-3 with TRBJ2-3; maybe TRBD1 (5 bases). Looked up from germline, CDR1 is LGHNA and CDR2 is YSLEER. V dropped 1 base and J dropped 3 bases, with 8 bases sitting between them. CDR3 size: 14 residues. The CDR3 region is CASSQGGATDTQYF. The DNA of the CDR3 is TGCGCCAGCAGCCAAGGGGGCGCGACAGATACGCAGTATTTT.

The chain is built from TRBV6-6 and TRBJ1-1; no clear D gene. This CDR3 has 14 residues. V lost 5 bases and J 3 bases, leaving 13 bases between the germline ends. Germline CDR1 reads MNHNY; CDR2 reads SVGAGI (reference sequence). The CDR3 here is CASSRGSLDTEAFF. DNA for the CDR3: TGTGCCAGCAGTAGAGGGAGTTTAGACACTGAAGCTTTCTTT.

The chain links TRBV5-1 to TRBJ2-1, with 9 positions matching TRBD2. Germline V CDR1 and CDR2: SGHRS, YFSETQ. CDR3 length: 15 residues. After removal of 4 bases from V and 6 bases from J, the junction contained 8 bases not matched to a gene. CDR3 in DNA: TGCGCCAGCAGCGTTAGCGGGGGTGCCTTCAATGAGCAGTTCTTC. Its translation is CASSVSGGAFNEQFF.

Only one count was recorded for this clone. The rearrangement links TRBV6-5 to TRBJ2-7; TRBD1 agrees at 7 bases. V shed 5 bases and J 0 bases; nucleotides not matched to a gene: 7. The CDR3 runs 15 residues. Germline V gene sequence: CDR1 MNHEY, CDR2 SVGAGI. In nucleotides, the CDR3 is TGTGCCAGCAGTCGACAGGGAAGAAGCTCCTACGAGCAGTACTTC. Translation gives CASSRQGRSSYEQYF.

This chain's CDR3 is CASTLAGEQYF. In nucleotides, the CDR3 is TGTGCCAGCACCCTAGCTGGGGAGCAGTACTTC. The chain carries TRBV6-5 and TRBJ2-7, with D maybe TRBD2 (5 bases). V lost 7 bases and J lost 7, with 11 bases in between. CDR3 length: 11 amino acids. The germline gives CDR1 MNHEY, CDR2 SVGAGI.

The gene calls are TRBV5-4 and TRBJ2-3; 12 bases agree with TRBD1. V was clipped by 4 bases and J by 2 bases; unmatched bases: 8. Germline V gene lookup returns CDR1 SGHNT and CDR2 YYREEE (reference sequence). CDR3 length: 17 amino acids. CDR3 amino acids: CASSPSGTGGPTDTQYF. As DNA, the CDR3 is TGTGCCAGCAGCCCCTCCGGGACAGGGGGCCCCACAGATACGCAGTATTTT.

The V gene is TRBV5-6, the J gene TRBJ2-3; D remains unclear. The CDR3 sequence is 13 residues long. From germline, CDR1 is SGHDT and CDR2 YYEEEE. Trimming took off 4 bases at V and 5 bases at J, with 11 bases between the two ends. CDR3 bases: TGTGCCAGCAGCAGCCGACATGTAGATACGCAGTATTTT. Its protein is CASSSRHVDTQYF.

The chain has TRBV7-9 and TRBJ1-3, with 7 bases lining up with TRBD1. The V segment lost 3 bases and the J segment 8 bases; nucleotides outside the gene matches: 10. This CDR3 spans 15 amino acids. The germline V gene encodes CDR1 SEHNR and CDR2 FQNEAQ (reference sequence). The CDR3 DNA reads TGTGCCAGCAGCTTCCACGGACAGGTCGCAGACACCATATATTTT. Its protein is CASSFHGQVADTIYF.

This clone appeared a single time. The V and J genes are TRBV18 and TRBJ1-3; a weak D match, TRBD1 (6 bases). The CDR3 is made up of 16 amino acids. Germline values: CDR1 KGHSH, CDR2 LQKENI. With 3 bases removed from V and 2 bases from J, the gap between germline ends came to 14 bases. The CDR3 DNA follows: TGTGCCAGCTCACCCCTGGGGGGGCAAACTGGAAACACCATATATTTT. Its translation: CASSPLGGQTGNTIYF.

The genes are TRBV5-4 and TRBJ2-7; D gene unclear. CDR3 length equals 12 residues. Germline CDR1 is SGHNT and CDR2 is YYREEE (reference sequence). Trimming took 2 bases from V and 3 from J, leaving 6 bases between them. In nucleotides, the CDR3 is TGTGCCAGCAGCTTCCAGAACTACGAGCAGTACTTC. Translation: CASSFQNYEQYF.

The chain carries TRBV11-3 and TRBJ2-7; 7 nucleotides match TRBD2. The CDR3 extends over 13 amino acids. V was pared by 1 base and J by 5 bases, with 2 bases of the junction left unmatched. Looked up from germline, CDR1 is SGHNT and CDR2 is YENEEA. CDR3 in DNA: TGTGCCAGCAGCTTAGCGGGAGGCCACGAGCAGTACTTC. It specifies CASSLAGGHEQYF.

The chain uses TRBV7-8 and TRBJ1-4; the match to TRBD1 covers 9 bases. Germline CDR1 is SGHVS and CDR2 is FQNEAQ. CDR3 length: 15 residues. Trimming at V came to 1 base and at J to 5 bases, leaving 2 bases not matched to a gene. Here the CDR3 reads CASSLGTGVNEKLFF. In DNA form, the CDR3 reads TGTGCCAGCAGCTTAGGGACAGGGGTAAATGAAAAACTGTTTTTT.

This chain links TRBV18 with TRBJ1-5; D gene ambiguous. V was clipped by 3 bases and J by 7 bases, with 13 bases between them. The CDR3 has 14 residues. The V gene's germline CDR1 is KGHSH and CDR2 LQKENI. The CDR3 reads CASSPSNSPQPQHF. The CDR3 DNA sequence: TGTGCCAGCTCACCTTCCAACTCACCGCAGCCCCAGCATTTT.

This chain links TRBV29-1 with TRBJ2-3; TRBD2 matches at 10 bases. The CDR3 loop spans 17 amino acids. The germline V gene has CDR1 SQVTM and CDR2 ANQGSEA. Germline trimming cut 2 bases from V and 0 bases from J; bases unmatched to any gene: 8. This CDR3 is CSVELAGGRASTDTQYF. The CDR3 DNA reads TGCAGCGTTGAATTAGCGGGGGGCCGGGCCAGCACAGATACGCAGTATTTT.